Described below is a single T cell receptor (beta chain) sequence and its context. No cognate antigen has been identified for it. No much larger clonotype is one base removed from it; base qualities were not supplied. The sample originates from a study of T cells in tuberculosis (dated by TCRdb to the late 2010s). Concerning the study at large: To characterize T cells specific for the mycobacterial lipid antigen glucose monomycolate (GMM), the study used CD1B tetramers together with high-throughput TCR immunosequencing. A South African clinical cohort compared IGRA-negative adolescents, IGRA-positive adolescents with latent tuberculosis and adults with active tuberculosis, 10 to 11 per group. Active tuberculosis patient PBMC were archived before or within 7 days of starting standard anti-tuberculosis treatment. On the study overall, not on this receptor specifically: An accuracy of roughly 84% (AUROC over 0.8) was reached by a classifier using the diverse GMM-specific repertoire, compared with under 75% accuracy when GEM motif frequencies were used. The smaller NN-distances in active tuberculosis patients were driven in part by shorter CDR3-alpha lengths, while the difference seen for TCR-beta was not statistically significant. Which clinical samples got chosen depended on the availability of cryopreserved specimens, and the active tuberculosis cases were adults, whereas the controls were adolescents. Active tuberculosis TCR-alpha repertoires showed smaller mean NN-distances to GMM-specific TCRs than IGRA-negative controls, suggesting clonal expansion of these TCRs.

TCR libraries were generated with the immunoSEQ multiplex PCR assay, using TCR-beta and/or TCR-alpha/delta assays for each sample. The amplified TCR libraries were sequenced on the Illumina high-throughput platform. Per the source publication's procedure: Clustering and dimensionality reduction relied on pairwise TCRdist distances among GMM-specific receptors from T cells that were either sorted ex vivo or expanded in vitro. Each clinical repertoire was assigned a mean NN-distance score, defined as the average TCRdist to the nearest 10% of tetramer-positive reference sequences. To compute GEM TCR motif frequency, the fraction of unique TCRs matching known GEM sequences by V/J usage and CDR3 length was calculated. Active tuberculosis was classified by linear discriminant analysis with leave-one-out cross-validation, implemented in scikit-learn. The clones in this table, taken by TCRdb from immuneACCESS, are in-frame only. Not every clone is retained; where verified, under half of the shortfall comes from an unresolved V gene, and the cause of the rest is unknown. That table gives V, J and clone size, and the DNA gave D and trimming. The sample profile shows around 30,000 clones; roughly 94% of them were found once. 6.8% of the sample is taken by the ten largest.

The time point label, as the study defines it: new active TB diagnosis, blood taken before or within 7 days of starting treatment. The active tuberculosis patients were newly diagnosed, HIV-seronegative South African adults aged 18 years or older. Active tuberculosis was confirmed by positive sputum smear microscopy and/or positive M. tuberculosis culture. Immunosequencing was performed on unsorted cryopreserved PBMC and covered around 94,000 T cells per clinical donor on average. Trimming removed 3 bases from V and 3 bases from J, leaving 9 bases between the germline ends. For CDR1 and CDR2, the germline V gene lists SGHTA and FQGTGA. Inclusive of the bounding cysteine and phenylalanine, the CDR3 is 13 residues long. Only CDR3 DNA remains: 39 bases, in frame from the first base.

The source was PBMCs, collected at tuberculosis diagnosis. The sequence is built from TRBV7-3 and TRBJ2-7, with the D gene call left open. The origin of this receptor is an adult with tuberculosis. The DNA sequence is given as TGTGCCAGCAGCTTGGGCAGATACTACGAGCAGTACTTC. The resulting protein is CASSLGRYYEQYF.